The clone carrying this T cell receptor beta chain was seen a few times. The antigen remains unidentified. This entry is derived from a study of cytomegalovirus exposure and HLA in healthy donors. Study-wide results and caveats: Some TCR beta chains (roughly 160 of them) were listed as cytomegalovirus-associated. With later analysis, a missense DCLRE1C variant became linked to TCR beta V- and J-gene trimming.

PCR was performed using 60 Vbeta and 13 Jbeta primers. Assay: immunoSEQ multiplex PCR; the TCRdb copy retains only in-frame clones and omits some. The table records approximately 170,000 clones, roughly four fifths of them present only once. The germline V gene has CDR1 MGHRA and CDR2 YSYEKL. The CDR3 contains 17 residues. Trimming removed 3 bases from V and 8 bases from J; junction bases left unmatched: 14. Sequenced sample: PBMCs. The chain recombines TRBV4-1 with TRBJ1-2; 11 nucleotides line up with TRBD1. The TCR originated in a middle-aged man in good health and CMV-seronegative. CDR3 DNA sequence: TGCGCCAGCAGCCAGTACCCTAAGGGGGACAGGGGGAAGGGCTACACCTTC. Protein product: CASSQYPKGDRGKGYTF.